This T cell receptor (beta chain) was captured by sequencing in a study of CD8 T cells in Susac syndrome (dated by TCRdb to the late 2010s). At the level of the whole study: Among the sequenced Susac syndrome patients, over five had clinically active disease and fewer than ten were in clinical remission. Repertoire sequencing was used to test whether CD8+ T cell activation and differentiation in Susac syndrome was antigen driven. Susac syndrome patients were therapy-naive, on corticosteroids (some also receiving IVIg), or on IVIg alone at blood withdrawal. The paper as a whole reports these results and caveats: The CD4+ T cell repertoire of patients with Susac syndrome showed no detectable clonal expansion. The number of individuals in the TCR sequencing and HLA analysis was acknowledged as relatively small.

High-throughput TCR beta sequencing profiled peripheral blood CD8+ and CD4+ T cells from healthy donors, Susac syndrome patients and multiple sclerosis patients. Recently defined diagnostic criteria for definite or probable disease were met by the Susac syndrome patients. Bulk CD8+ and CD4+ T cells were purified magnetically by negative isolation, whereas CD8+ TEMRA cells were enriched by FACS. Blood was collected in EDTA tubes and processed within 24 hours, with PBMCs isolated through density gradient centrifugation. PBMCs intended for TCR sequencing were frozen in liquid nitrogen and were later thawed in a 37 degrees C water bath. Purity of sorted or isolated CD4+, CD8+ and CD8+ TEMRA cells was at least 90%. The germline V gene (reference sequence) sets CDR1 to MNHEY and CDR2 to SMNVEV. Reading from cysteine to phenylalanine, the CDR3 counts 15 amino acids. The retained sequence is limited to the CDR3, 45 bases, with the frame set at the first base. Trimming accounts for 6 bases at V and 1 base at J, while the number of junction bases matched to no gene is 8.

RNA was extracted with the RNeasy kit and roughly 0.45 to 1 ug was reverse transcribed using random hexamers. TCR beta CDR3 regions were amplified with the immunoSEQ multiplex PCR assay covering 54 Vbeta and 13 Jbeta segments. PCR amplification bias was corrected using a synthetic template baseline for primer optimization and computational correction. The original pipeline was this. Reads were annotated to V, D and J genes according to IMGT and were analyzed with immunoSEQ Analyzer, with only productive sequences retained. Clonality was computed as one minus Shannon entropy normalized by log2 of the number of productive unique sequences. Public and private clones were assessed among the 100 most prevalent clones of each patient and control. Susac-specific clones were defined as absent from healthy and MS cohorts, over a thousand published viral clones and other ImmuneACCESS disease sequences. TCRdb cleaned the public reads at Q25 with fastp, built clones with MiXCR and kept in-frame beta chains. Rows are unified per CDR3 protein, each entry keeping the most common DNA and genes. TCRdb's processing, not the study's, gives the V and J calls here. The sample contains roughly 250,000 distinct CDR3 sequences, 90% to 97% of them found a single time. The ten largest account for about 0.095% of the sample.

As regards this clonotype: It lacks a known antigen. One base away there is no much larger clone; base qualities are not given.

Here the chain combines TRBV27 and TRBJ2-5; 7 nucleotides in the junction match TRBD1. The clonotype comes from a human donor with Susac syndrome. Sequencing was done on a sample of CD4+ T cells from PBMCs. The sequence in DNA is TGTGCCAGCAGAGATCGGACAGGAGGCCAAGAGACCCAGTACTTC. Its protein product is CASRDRTGGQETQYF.